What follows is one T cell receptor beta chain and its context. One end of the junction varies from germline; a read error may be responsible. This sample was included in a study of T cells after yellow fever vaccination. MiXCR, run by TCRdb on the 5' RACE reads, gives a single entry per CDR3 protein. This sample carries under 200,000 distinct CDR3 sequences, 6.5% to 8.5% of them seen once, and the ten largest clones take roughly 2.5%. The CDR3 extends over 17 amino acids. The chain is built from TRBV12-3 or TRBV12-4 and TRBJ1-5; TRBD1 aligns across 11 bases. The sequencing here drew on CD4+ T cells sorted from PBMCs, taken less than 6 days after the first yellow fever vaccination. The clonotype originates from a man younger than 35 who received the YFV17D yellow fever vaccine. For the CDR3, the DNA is TGTGCCAGCAGTTTAGGGGACAGGGGGAGTAGCAAGCAGCCCCAGCATTTT. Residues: CASSLGDRGSSKQPQHF.